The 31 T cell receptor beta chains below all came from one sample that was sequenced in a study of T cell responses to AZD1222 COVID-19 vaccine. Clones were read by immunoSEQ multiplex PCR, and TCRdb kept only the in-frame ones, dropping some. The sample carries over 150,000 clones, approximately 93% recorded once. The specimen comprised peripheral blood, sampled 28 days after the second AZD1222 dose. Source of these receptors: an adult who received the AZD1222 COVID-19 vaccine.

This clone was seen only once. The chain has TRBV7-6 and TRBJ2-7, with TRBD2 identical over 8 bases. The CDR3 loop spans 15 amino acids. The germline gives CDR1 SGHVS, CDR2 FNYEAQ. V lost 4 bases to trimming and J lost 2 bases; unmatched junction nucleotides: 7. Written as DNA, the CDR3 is TGTGCCAGCAGCTCGTTAGCGGGGACTACCTACGAGCAGTACTTC. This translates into CASSSLAGTTYEQYF. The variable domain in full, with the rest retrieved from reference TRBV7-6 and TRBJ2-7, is GAGVSQSPRYKVTKRGQDVALRCDPISGHVSLYWYRQALGQGPEFLTYFNYEAQQDKSGLPNDRFSAERPEGSISTLTIQRTEQRDSAMYRCASSSLAGTTYEQYFGPGTRLTVT.

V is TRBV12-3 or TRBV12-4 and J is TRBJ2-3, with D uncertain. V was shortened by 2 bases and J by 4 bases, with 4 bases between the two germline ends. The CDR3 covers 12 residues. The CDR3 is CASSLYSDTQYF. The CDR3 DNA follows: TGTGCCAGCAGTTTATATTCAGATACGCAGTATTTT.

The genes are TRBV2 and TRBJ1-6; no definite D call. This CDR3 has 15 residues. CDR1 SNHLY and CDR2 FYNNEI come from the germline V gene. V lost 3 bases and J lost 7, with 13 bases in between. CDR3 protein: CASSEDAGGNSPLHF. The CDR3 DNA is TGTGCCAGCAGTGAGGACGCCGGAGGAAATTCACCCCTCCACTTT.

CDR3 residues: CASSQKQDDSNQPQHF. The CDR3 nucleotides read TGCGCCAGCAGTCAAAAACAGGACGATAGCAATCAGCCCCAGCATTTT. V gene TRBV23-1 combines with J gene TRBJ1-5; weak D call: TRBD1 (5 bases). TRBV23-1 has ORF status, its function being uncertain. Trimming removed 2 bases from V and 0 bases from J, with 11 bases in between. There are 16 residues in the CDR3.

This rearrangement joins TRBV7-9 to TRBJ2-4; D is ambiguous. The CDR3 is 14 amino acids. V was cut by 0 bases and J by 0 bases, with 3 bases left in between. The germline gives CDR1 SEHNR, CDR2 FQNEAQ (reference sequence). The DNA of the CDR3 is TGTGCCAGCAGCTTAGCTGAAGCCAAAAACATTCAGTACTTC. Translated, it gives CASSLAEAKNIQYF.

CDR3 amino acids: CASSQGDEQYF. The CDR3 region has the DNA TGTGCCAGCAGCCAGGGCGACGAGCAGTACTTC. The V call is TRBV7-8, the J call TRBJ2-7; D possibly corresponds to TRBD1 (5 bases). Trimming removed 5 bases at V and 5 bases at J, with 7 bases between. Germline CDR1 SGHVS, CDR2 FQNEAQ. This CDR3 comprises 11 residues.

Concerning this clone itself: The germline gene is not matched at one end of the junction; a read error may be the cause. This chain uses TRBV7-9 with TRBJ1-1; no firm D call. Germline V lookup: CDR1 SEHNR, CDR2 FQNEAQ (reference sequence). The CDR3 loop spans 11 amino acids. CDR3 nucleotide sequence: TGTGCCAGCAGCTTAACTGCCTTTGGGGTCTTT. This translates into CASSLTAFGVF.

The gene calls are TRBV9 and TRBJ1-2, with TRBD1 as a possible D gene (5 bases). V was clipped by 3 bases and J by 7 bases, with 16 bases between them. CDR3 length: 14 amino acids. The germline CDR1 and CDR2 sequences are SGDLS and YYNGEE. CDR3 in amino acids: CASSARDGRGGYTF. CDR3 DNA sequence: TGTGCCAGCAGCGCACGGGACGGCCGTGGTGGCTACACCTTC.

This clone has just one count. This CDR3 reads CASSSTGTVNTEAFF. CDR3 DNA: TGCGCCAGCAGCTCTACCGGGACAGTGAACACTGAAGCTTTCTTT. This rearrangement joins TRBV4-1 to TRBJ1-1; 7 nucleotides align to TRBD1. Germline V CDR1 and CDR2: MGHRA, YSYEKL. V was pared by 5 bases and J by 0 bases, with 6 bases of the junction left unmatched. CDR3 length: 15 amino acids.

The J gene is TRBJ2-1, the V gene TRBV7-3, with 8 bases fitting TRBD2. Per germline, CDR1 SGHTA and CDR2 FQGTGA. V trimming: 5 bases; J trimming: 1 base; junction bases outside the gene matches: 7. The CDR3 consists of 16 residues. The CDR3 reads CASSRASSGSYNEQFF. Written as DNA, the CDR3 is TGTGCCAGCAGCAGGGCCTCTAGCGGGTCCTACAATGAGCAGTTCTTC.

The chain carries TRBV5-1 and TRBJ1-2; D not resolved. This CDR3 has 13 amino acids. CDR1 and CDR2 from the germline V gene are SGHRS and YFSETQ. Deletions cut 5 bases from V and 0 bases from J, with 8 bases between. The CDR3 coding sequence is TGCGCCAGCAGGGAGGCATCTAACTATGGCTACACCTTC. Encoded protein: CASREASNYGYTF.

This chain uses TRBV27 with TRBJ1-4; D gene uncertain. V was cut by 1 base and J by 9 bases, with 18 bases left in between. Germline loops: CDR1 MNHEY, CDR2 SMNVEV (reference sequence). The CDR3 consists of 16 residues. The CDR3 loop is CASSLFGDEVLKKLFF. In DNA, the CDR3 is TGTGCCAGCAGTTTATTCGGGGATGAAGTTTTGAAAAAACTGTTTTTT.

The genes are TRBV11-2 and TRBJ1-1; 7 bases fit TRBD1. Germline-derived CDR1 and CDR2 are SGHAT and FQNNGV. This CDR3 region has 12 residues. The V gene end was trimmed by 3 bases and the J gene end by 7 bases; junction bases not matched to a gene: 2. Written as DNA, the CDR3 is TGTGCCAGCAGCTTCCGGGACAGTGAAGCTTTCTTT. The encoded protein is CASSFRDSEAFF. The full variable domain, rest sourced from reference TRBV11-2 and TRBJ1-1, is EAGVAQSPRYKIIEKRQSVAFWCNPISGHATLYWYQQILGQGPKLLIQFQNNGVVDDSQLPKDRFSAERLKGVDSTLKIQPAKLEDSAVYLCASSFRDSEAFFGQGTRLTVV.

The CDR3 DNA is TGTGCCAGCAGCTTAGATACAGGGGGCACTGAAGCTTTCTTT. It codes for CASSLDTGGTEAFF. The gene calls are TRBV7-9 and TRBJ1-1; 8 bases are shared with TRBD1. Trimming cost V 1 base and J 4 bases; bases outside gene matches: 2. The CDR3 consists of 14 residues. The germline V gene has CDR1 SEHNR and CDR2 FQNEAQ (reference sequence).

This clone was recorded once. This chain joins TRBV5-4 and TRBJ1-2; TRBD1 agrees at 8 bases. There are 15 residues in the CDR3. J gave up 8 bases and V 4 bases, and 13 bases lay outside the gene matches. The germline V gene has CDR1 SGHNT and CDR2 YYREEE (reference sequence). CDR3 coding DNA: TGTGCCAGCAGCCGTCTAACGTCGACAGGGGACGGCTACACCTTC. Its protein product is CASSRLTSTGDGYTF. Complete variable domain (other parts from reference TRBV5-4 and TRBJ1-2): ETGVTQSPTHLIKTRGQQVTLRCSSQSGHNTVSWYQQALGQGPQFIFQYYREEENGRGNFPPRFSGLQFPNYSSELNVNALELDDSALYLCASSRLTSTGDGYTFGSGTRLTVV.

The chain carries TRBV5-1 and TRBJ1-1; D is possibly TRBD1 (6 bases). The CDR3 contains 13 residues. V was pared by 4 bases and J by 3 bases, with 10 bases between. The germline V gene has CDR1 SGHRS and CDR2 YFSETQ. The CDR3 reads CASSKGQDTEAFF. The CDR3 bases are TGCGCCAGCAGCAAGGGACAAGACACTGAAGCTTTCTTT.

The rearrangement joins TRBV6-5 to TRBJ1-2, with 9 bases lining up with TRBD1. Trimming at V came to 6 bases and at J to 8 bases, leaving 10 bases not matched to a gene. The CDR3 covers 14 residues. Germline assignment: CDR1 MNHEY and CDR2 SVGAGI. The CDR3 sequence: CASRLPGQGFGYTF. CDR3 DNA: TGTGCCAGCAGGCTACCCGGACAGGGGTTCGGCTACACCTTC.

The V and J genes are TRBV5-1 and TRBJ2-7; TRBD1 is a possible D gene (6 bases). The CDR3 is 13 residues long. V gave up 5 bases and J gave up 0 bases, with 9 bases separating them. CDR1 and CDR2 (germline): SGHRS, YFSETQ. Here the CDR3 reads CASRQGSSYEQYF. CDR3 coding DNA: TGCGCCAGCAGACAGGGAAGCTCCTACGAGCAGTACTTC.

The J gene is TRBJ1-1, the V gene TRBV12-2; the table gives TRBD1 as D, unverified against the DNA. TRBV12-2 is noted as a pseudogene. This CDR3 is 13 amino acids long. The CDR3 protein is CATPGGPNTEAFF. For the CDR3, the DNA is TGTGCAACCCCAGGGGGCCCAAACACTGAAGCTTTCTTT.

The CDR3 sequence is CASSYAVAHQTQYF. For the CDR3, the DNA is TGTGCCAGCAGTTACGCGGTTGCCCACCAGACCCAGTACTTC. The chain combines TRBV6-2 or TRBV6-3 with TRBJ2-5; no reliable D call. Trimming cost V 2 bases and J 6 bases, with 13 bases left between them. The germline gives CDR1 MNHEY, CDR2 SVGEGT. The CDR3 totals 14 residues.

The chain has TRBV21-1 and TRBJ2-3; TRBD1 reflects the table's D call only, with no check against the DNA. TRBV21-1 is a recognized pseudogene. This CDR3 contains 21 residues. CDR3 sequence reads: CASSKVVVNSKRTGPADTQYF. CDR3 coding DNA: TGTGCCAGCAGCAAAGTTGTTGTCAATTCCAAAAGGACAGGGCCCGCAGATACGCAGTATTTT.

CDR3 nucleotide sequence: TGTGCTAGTGGTTTTTGGGCGTCGGTCAGCCTGAACACCGGGGAGCTGTTTTTT. Translating it yields CASGFWASVSLNTGELFF. This chain joins TRBV12-5 and TRBJ2-2; D is uncertain. The V and J ends lost 3 bases and 1 base respectively, with 18 bases between them. CDR3 length equals 18 residues. The germline CDR1 and CDR2 sequences are LGHNT and FRNRAP.

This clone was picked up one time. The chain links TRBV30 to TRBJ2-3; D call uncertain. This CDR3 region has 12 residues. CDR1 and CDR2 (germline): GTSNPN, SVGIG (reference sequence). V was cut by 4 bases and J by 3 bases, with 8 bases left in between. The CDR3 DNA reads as TGTGCCTGGAATATTGGAACAGATACGCAGTATTTT. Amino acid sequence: CAWNIGTDTQYF.

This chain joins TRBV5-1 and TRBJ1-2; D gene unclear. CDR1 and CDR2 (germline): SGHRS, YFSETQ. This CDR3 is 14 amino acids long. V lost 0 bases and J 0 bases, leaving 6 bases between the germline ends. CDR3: CASSLGDTNYGYTF. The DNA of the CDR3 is TGCGCCAGCAGCTTGGGGGATACTAACTATGGCTACACCTTC.

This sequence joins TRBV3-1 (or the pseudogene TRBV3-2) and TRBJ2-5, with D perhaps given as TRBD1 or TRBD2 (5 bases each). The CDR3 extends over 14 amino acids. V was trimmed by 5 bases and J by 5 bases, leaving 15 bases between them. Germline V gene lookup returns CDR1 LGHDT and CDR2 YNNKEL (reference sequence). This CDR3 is CASSESGPGETQYF. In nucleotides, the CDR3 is TGTGCCAGCAGCGAGTCGGGGCCGGGGGAGACCCAGTACTTC.

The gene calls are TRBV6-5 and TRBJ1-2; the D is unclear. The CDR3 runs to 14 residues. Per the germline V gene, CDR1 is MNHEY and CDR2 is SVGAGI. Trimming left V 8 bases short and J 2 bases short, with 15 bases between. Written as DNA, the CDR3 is TGTGCCAGCGGGCGGGAGAATGAAAACTATGGCTACACCTTC. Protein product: CASGRENENYGYTF.

The CDR3 sequence is CASSEDRGGPEAFF. The DNA for the CDR3 is TGTGCCAGCAGCGAAGACAGAGGGGGACCTGAAGCTTTCTTT. V is TRBV9 and J is TRBJ1-1; D might be TRBD1 (6 bases). The CDR3 consists of 14 residues. CDR1 and CDR2 from the germline V gene are SGDLS and YYNGEE. Trimming left V 3 bases short and J 6 bases short, with 15 bases between.

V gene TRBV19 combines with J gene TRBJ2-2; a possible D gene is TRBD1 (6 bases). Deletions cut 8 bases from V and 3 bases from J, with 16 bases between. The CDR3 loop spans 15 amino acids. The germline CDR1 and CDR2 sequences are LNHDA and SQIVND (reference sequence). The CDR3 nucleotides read TGTGCCAGTTCTCGAAGGGGGATCGACACCGGGGAGCTGTTTTTT. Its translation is CASSRRGIDTGELFF. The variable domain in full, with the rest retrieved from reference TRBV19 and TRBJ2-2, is DGGITQSPKYLFRKEGQNVTLSCEQNLNHDAMYWYRQDPGQGLRLIYYSQIVNDFQKGDIAEGYSVSREKKESFPLTVTSAQKNPTAFYLCASSRRGIDTGELFFGEGSRLTVL.

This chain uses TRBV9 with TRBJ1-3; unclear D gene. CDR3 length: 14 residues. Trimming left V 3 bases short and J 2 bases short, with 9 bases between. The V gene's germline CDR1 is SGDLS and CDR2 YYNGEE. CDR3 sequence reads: CASSGIRPGNTIYF. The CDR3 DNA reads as TGTGCCAGCAGCGGAATCCGGCCTGGAAACACCATATATTTT.

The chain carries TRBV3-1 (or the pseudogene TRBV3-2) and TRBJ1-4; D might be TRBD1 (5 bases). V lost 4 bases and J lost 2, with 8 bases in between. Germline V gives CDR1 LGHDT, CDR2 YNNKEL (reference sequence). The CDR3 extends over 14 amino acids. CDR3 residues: CASSPGSTNEKLFF. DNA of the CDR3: TGTGCCAGCAGCCCAGGGTCGACTAATGAAAAACTGTTTTTT.

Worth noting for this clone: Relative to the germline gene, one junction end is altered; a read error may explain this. This chain's CDR3 is CASRLETGPYEQYF. The CDR3 coding sequence is TGCGCCAGCAGGTTGGAGACAGGACCCTACGAGCAGTACTTC. The chain recombines TRBV5-1 with TRBJ2-7; D is possibly TRBD1 (6 bases). Germline CDR1 SGHRS, CDR2 YFSETQ. The CDR3 runs to 14 residues.